Listed below are T cell receptor beta chains from one sample, sequenced in a study of CD8 T cells in Susac syndrome. TCRdb analysed the immunoSEQ multiplex PCR reads with MiXCR anew, one entry per CDR3 protein. The data hold 95,000 to 150,000 distinct CDR3 sequences, with about 93% observed a single time. Sequenced: CD4+ T cells from PBMCs. The receptors come from a human donor in good health. Each CDR3 is given with its conserved first and last residue. The order of the fields is clone size, V gene, D gene, J gene, CDR3 protein, CDR3 DNA. The D gene is left open where the match is weak. Clone size is shown for a subset of rows, as once, few, many or a class of expanded clone.

clone size: -; V gene: TRBV2; D gene: -; J gene: TRBJ1-4; CDR3 protein: CASKSGQGNSEKLFF; CDR3 DNA: TGTGCCAGCAAGTCGGGTCAGGGTAATAGTGAAAAACTGTTTTTT
clone size: -; V gene: TRBV6-5; D gene: -; J gene: TRBJ1-2; CDR3 protein: CASSYSSRIPNYGYTF; CDR3 DNA: TGTGCCAGCAGTTACAGTTCGCGGATCCCAAACTATGGCTACACCTTC
clone size: -; V gene: TRBV5-6; D gene: -; J gene: TRBJ1-3; CDR3 protein: CASSSVWDVGNTIYF; CDR3 DNA: TGTGCCAGCAGCTCAGTGTGGGACGTGGGAAACACCATATATTTT
clone size: -; V gene: TRBV24-1; D gene: TRBD2; J gene: TRBJ2-1; CDR3 protein: CATSDPTSGRDNEQFF; CDR3 DNA: TGTGCCACCAGTGATCCGACTAGCGGCCGAGACAATGAGCAGTTCTTC
clone size: -; V gene: TRBV12-3/TRBV12-4; D gene: TRBD1; J gene: TRBJ2-3; CDR3 protein: CASSLVGTGADTQYF; CDR3 DNA: TGTGCCAGCAGTTTAGTAGGGACAGGGGCAGATACGCAGTATTTT
clone size: -; V gene: TRBV3-1; D gene: -; J gene: TRBJ1-1; CDR3 protein: CASSHLTEGSTEAFF; CDR3 DNA: TGTGCCAGCAGCCACCTGACGGAAGGGAGCACTGAAGCTTTCTTT
clone size: -; V gene: TRBV3-1; D gene: TRBD2; J gene: TRBJ2-3; CDR3 protein: CASSNTSGSWTDTQYF; CDR3 DNA: TGTGCCAGCAGCAACACTAGCGGGAGTTGGACAGATACGCAGTATTTT
clone size: -; V gene: TRBV7-9; D gene: -; J gene: TRBJ1-1; CDR3 protein: CASSLASGGAGEAFF; CDR3 DNA: TGTGCCAGCAGCTTAGCGTCTGGGGGCGCGGGTGAAGCTTTCTTT
clone size: -; V gene: TRBV2; D gene: -; J gene: TRBJ1-3; CDR3 protein: CASSGSGNTIYF; CDR3 DNA: TGTGCCAGCAGTGGATCTGGAAACACCATATATTTT
clone size: once; V gene: TRBV19; D gene: TRBD1; J gene: TRBJ2-3; CDR3 protein: CASSRPGQRIADTQYF; CDR3 DNA: TGTGCCAGTAGTAGACCGGGACAGAGGATAGCAGATACGCAGTATTTT
clone size: -; V gene: TRBV12-3/TRBV12-4; D gene: -; J gene: TRBJ2-7; CDR3 protein: CASSPDYYEQYF; CDR3 DNA: TGTGCCAGCAGCCCCGACTACTACGAGCAGTACTTC
clone size: once; V gene: TRBV28; D gene: -; J gene: TRBJ1-1; CDR3 protein: CASSPPRPGIEAFF; CDR3 DNA: TGTGCCAGCAGTCCGCCCCGACCGGGAATCGAAGCTTTCTTT
clone size: -; V gene: TRBV7-2; D gene: -; J gene: TRBJ1-5; CDR3 protein: CASSQQGSNQPQHF; CDR3 DNA: TGTGCCAGCAGCCAACAGGGCAGCAATCAGCCCCAGCATTTT
clone size: -; V gene: TRBV3-1; D gene: -; J gene: TRBJ2-7; CDR3 protein: CASSQPLSGSYEQYF; CDR3 DNA: TGTGCCAGCAGCCAGCCATTAAGCGGTTCCTACGAGCAGTACTTC
clone size: -; V gene: TRBV27; D gene: -; J gene: TRBJ2-3; CDR3 protein: CASSPQIGTDTQYF; CDR3 DNA: TGTGCCAGCAGTCCTCAAATTGGCACAGATACGCAGTATTTT
clone size: once; V gene: TRBV29-1; D gene: -; J gene: TRBJ1-6; CDR3 protein: CSVSFGTQNSPLHF; CDR3 DNA: TGCAGCGTGTCCTTCGGGACGCAGAATTCACCCCTCCACTTT
clone size: -; V gene: TRBV7-3; D gene: -; J gene: TRBJ2-7; CDR3 protein: CASASGNNLEQYF; CDR3 DNA: TGTGCCAGCGCCTCCGGGAACAATTTGGAGCAGTACTTC
clone size: -; V gene: TRBV3-1; D gene: TRBD2; J gene: TRBJ2-1; CDR3 protein: CASSQGTSGRINEQFF; CDR3 DNA: TGTGCCAGCAGCCAAGGGACTAGCGGGAGGATCAATGAGCAGTTCTTC
clone size: -; V gene: TRBV7-2; D gene: -; J gene: TRBJ2-1; CDR3 protein: CASSLNLGNEQFF; CDR3 DNA: TGTGCCAGCAGCTTAAATCTGGGAAATGAGCAGTTCTTC